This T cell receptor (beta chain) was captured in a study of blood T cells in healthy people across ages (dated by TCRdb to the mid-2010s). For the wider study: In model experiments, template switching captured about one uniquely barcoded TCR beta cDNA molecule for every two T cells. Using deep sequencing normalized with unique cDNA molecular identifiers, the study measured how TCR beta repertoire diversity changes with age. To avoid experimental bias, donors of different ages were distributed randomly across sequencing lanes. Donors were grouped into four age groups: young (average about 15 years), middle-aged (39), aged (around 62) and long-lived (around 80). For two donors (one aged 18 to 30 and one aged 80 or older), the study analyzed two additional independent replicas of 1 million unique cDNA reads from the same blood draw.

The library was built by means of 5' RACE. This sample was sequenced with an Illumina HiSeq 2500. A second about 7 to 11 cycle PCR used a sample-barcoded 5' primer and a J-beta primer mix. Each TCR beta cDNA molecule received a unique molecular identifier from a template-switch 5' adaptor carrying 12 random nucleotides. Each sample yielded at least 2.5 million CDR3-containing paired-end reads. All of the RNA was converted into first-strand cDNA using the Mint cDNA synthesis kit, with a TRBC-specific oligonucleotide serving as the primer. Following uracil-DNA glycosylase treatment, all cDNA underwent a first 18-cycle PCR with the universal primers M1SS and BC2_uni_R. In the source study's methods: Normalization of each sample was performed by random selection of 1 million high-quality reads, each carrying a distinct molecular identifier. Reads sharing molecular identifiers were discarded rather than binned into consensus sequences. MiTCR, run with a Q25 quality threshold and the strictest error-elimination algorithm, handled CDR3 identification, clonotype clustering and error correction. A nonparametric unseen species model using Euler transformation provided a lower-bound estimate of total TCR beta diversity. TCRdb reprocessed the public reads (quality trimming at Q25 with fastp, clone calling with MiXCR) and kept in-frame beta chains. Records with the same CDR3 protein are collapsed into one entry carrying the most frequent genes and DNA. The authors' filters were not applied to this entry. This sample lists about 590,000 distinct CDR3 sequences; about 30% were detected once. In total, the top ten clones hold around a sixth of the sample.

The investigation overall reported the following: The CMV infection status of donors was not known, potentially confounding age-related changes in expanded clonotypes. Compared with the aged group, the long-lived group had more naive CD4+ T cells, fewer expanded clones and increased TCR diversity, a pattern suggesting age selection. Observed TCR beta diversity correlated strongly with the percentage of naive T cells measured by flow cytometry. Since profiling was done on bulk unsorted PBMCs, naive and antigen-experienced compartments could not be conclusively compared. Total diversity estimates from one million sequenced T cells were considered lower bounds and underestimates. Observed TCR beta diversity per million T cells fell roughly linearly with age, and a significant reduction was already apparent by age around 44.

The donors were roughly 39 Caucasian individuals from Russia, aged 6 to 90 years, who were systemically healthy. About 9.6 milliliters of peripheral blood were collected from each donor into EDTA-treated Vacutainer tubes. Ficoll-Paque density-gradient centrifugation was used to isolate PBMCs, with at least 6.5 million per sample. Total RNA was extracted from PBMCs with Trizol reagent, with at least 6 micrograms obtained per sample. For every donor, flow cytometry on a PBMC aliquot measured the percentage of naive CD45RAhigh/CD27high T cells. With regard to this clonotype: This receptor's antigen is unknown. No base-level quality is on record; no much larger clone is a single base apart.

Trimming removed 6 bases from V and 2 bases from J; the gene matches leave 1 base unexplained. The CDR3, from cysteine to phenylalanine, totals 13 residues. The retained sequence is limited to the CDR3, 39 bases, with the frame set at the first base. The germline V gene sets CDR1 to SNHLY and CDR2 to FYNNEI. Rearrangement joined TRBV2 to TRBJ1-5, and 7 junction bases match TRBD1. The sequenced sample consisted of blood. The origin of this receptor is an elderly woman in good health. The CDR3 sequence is CASRGQRNQPQHF. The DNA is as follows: TGTGCCAGCAGGGGACAGCGCAATCAGCCCCAGCATTTT.